These 17 T cell receptor beta chains came from one sample sequenced in a study of Ad26.COV2.S vaccination and SARS-CoV-2 variants. The table came from immunoSEQ multiplex PCR; TCRdb's copy has only in-frame clones and leaves some out. The sample gives 500,000 or so clones, 70% to 90% of which show up once; roughly 13% is in the top ten. Treatment of the sample: 15 to 20 received Ad26.COV2.S at low or high dose, single or two shots; five or six received placebo; per-sample allocation not given. Following the first vaccine or placebo injection, samples were taken on day 63. The material was peripheral blood, obtained in a trial of Ad26.COV2.S vaccine versus placebo. The receptors stem from a person between 18 and 60 years old who received the Ad26.COV2.S COVID-19 vaccine or a placebo.

This sequence joins TRBV7-2 and TRBJ1-6; 9 positions agree with TRBD1. This CDR3 has 18 amino acids. J gave up 8 bases and V 5 bases, and 16 bases lay outside the gene matches. Germline V CDR1 and CDR2: SGHTA, FQGNSA. The CDR3 spells CASSPRWRTGVGDSPLHF. The CDR3 nucleotides are TGTGCCAGCAGCCCGCGGTGGAGGACAGGGGTGGGTGATTCACCCCTCCACTTT. The full variable domain, completed using reference TRBV7-2 and TRBJ1-6, is GAGVSQSPSNKVTEKGKDVELRCDPISGHTALYWYRQSLGQGLEFLIYFQGNSAPDKSGLPSDRFSAERTGGSVSTLTIQRTQQEDSAVYLCASSPRWRTGVGDSPLHFGNGTRLTVT.

The sample holds a few counts of this clone. V is TRBV6-2 or TRBV6-3 and J is TRBJ2-7, with D maybe TRBD1 (6 bases). The germline V gene encodes CDR1 MNHEY and CDR2 SVGEGT. The CDR3 loop spans 13 amino acids. V lost 4 bases, J lost 4 bases, and 11 bases lay in between. Here the CDR3 reads CASSWGHEYEQYF. In DNA form, the CDR3 reads TGTGCCAGCAGTTGGGGGCACGAATACGAGCAGTACTTC.

A remark on this clone: One end of the junction is discordant with germline, which a read error may explain. The same CDR3 can be traced to other DNA sequences in this sample. The rearrangement links TRBV29-1 to TRBJ1-2; weak D call: TRBD1 (5 bases). Looked up from germline, CDR1 is SQVTM and CDR2 is ANQGSEA. This CDR3 spans 14 amino acids. In nucleotides, the CDR3 is TGCAGCGTTGACTTACAGCGGACCGGGGCGGGCTATACCTTC. Its translation is CSVDLQRTGAGYTF.

The J gene is TRBJ2-1, the V gene TRBV4-3, with TRBD2 matching over 9 bases. CDR1 and CDR2 (germline): LGHNA, YSLEER. J lost 8 bases, V lost 0 bases, and 5 bases had no gene match. This CDR3 region has 15 residues. In DNA form, the CDR3 reads TGCGCCAGCAGCCAAGATTGGCGGGAGGGGTATGAGCAGTTCTTC. It specifies CASSQDWREGYEQFF.

The chain is built from TRBV27 and TRBJ1-2, with D perhaps matching TRBD1 (6 bases). The CDR3 totals 14 residues. The V gene's germline CDR1 is MNHEY and CDR2 SMNVEV (reference sequence). Trimming pared 7 bases from V and 11 bases from J, leaving 23 bases between. The CDR3 coding sequence is TGTGCCAGCAAGTTACACGGACAGTCCCTTATTTACACCTTC. Its protein product is CASKLHGQSLIYTF.

This rearrangement joins TRBV5-4 to TRBJ2-2; a weak D match, TRBD1 (6 bases). This CDR3 spans 16 amino acids. V lost 4 bases to trimming and J lost 6 bases, with 19 bases between them. Germline lookup yields CDR1 SGHNT and CDR2 YYREEE (reference sequence). CDR3 residues: CASSPGQPGLPGELFF. In DNA form, the CDR3 reads TGTGCCAGCAGCCCTGGACAGCCTGGTCTTCCCGGGGAGCTGTTTTTT.

The chain links TRBV2 to TRBJ2-1; D is possibly TRBD2 (6 bases). Trimming removed 1 base from V and 8 bases from J, with 15 bases in between. The CDR3 contains 15 residues. Germline values: CDR1 SNHLY, CDR2 FYNNEI. The CDR3 sequence is CASSEVLVAVDEQFF. The CDR3 nucleotides read TGTGCCAGCAGTGAAGTATTAGTAGCGGTCGATGAGCAGTTCTTC.

The chain uses TRBV7-8 and TRBJ2-7, with 7 bases matching TRBD1. The CDR3 is 16 amino acids. J lost 4 bases, V lost 5 bases, and 14 bases had no gene match. Germline V gives CDR1 SGHVS, CDR2 FQNEAQ. The CDR3 spells CASSPIPGQTSYEQYF. DNA for the CDR3: TGTGCCAGCAGCCCGATTCCGGGACAGACTTCATACGAGCAGTACTTC.

The genes are TRBV7-8 and TRBJ1-5; D not resolved. The length of the CDR3 is 14 residues. Germline CDR1 SGHVS, CDR2 FQNEAQ. Trimming took off 1 base at V and 7 bases at J, with 11 bases between the two ends. CDR3: CASSLESGLQPQHF. The CDR3 coding sequence is TGTGCCAGCAGCTTAGAATCGGGGTTACAGCCCCAGCATTTT.

This sequence joins TRBV28 and TRBJ1-1; no firm D call. Trimming took 7 bases from V and 3 from J, leaving 21 bases between them. This CDR3 is 16 amino acids long. CDR1 and CDR2 (germline): MDHEN, SYDVKM. CDR3 in amino acids: CASTIGFRHEDTEAFF. CDR3 sequence (DNA): TGTGCCAGCACCATTGGGTTCAGGCACGAAGACACTGAAGCTTTCTTT. Together with reference TRBV28 and TRBJ1-1, the CDR3 gives the full variable domain: DVKVTQSSRYLVKRTGEKVFLECVQDMDHENMFWYRQDPGLGLRLIYFSYDVKMKEKGDIPEGYSVSREKKERFSLILESASTNQTSMYLCASTIGFRHEDTEAFFGQGTRLTVV.

V usage is TRBV5-4 and J usage is TRBJ2-7; D uncertain. Germline values: CDR1 SGHNT, CDR2 YYREEE (reference sequence). The CDR3 has 13 residues. V was shortened by 3 bases and J by 5 bases, with 12 bases between the two germline ends. This CDR3 reads CASSYTLEDEQYF. The CDR3 coding sequence is TGTGCCAGCAGCTACACGCTCGAGGACGAGCAGTACTTC.

V gene TRBV6-5 combines with J gene TRBJ1-1; TRBD1 aligns across 8 bases. Germline lookup yields CDR1 MNHEY and CDR2 SVGAGI. V shed 5 bases and J 7 bases; nucleotides not matched to a gene: 9. This CDR3 is built from 14 residues. Written as DNA, the CDR3 is TGTGCCAGCAGTAGAACGACAGGGGAGGGTGAAGCTTTCTTT. Translation: CASSRTTGEGEAFF.

CDR3 amino acids: CASSQASGTGGSPLHF. The CDR3 nucleotides are TGTGCCAGCAGCCAAGCTTCCGGGACAGGGGGTTCACCCCTCCACTTT. V gene TRBV4-2 combines with J gene TRBJ1-6, with 11 bases fitting TRBD1. The CDR3 contains 16 residues. Looked up from germline, CDR1 is LGHNA and CDR2 is YNFKEQ. With 1 base clipped from V and 9 bases from J, the junction kept 5 bases outside the gene matches.

This chain links TRBV5-1 with TRBJ2-7; the D is unclear. Germline V gene data show CDR1 as SGHRS and CDR2 as YFSETQ. The V end lost 1 base, the J end lost 0 bases, and 11 bases lay between the germline ends. This CDR3 comprises 15 residues. DNA of the CDR3: TGCGCCAGCAGCTTGACGGGCAGGAGCTCCTACGAGCAGTACTTC. Translated, it gives CASSLTGRSSYEQYF.

This chain uses TRBV11-2 with TRBJ1-1; a possible D gene is TRBD1 (5 bases). The length of the CDR3 is 15 residues. The V end was cut by 1 base, the J end by 1 base, with 10 bases between. CDR1 is SGHAT and CDR2 is FQNNGV in the germline V gene. The DNA of the CDR3 is TGTGCCAGCAGCTTAGTCCGACAGAGGAACACTGAAGCTTTCTTT. Amino acid sequence: CASSLVRQRNTEAFF.

The chain carries TRBV7-2 and TRBJ2-7; a possible D gene is TRBD2 (5 bases). The CDR3 is 15 amino acids. Germline V CDR1 and CDR2: SGHTA, FQGNSA. V lost 5 bases, J lost 2 bases, and 16 bases lay in between. The CDR3 sequence: CASSPYREAAYEQYF. DNA for the CDR3: TGTGCCAGCAGCCCCTATCGGGAAGCGGCCTACGAGCAGTACTTC.

The chain joins TRBV2 to TRBJ2-2; D may match TRBD1 or TRBD2 (5 bases each). From germline, CDR1 is SNHLY and CDR2 FYNNEI. The CDR3 totals 14 residues. CDR3 in amino acids: CAWGRRDLTGELFF. The CDR3 nucleotides read TGTGCTTGGGGGAGACGGGACCTCACCGGGGAGCTGTTTTTT.